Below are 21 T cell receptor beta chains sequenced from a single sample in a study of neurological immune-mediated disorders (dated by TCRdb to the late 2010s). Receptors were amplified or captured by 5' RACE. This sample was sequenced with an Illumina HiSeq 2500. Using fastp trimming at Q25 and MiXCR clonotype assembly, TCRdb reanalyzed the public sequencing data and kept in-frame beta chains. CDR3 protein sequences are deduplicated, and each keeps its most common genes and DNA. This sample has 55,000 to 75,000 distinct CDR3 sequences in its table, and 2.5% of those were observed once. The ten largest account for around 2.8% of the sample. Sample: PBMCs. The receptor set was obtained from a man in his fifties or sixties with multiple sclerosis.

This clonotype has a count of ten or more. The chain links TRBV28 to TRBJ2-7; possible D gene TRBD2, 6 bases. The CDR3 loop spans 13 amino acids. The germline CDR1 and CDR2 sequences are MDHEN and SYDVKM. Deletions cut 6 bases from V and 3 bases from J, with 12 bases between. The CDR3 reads CASSPLGGYEQYF. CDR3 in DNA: TGTGCCAGCAGCCCCCTGGGGGGCTACGAGCAGTACTTC.

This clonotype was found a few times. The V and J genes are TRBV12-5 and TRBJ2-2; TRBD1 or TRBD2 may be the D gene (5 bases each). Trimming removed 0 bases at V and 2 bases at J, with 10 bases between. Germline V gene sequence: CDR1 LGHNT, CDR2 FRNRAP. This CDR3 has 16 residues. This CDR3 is CASGLVRGLNTGELFF. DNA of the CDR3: TGTGCTAGTGGTTTGGTGAGGGGATTAAACACCGGGGAGCTGTTTTTT.

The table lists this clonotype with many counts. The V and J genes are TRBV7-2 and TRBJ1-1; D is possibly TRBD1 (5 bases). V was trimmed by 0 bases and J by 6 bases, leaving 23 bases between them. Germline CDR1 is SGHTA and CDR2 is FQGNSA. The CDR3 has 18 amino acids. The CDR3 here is CASSLALPGPTAVAEAFF. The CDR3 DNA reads TGTGCCAGCAGCTTAGCACTTCCGGGACCGACTGCGGTCGCTGAAGCTTTCTTT.

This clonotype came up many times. CDR3 sequence reads: CASSLAEGNSPLHF. The CDR3 nucleotides are TGTGCCAGCAGTTTGGCTGAGGGGAATTCACCCCTCCACTTT. V and J are TRBV28 and TRBJ1-6; D might be TRBD1 (5 bases). The germline gives CDR1 MDHEN, CDR2 SYDVKM. Trimming removed 3 bases at V and 7 bases at J, with 10 bases between. The CDR3 is made up of 14 amino acids.

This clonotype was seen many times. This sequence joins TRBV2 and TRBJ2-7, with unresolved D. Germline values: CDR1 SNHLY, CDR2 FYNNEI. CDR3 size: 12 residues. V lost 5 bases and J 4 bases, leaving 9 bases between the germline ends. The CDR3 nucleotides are TGTGCCAGCAGTTTCCGACATTACGAGCAGTACTTC. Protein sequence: CASSFRHYEQYF.

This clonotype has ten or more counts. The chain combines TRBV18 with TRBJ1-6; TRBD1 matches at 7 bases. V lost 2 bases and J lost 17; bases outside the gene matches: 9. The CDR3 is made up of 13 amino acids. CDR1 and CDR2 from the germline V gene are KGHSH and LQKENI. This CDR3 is CASSPSDRVRVHF. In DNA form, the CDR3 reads TGTGCCAGCTCACCATCAGACAGGGTGAGAGTCCACTTT. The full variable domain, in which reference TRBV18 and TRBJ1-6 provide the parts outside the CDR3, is NAGVMQNPRHLVRRRGQEARLRCSPMKGHSHVYWYRQLPEEGLKFMVYLQKENIIDESGMPKERFSAEFPKEGPSILRIQQVVRGDSAAYFCASSPSDRVRVHFGNGTRLTVT.

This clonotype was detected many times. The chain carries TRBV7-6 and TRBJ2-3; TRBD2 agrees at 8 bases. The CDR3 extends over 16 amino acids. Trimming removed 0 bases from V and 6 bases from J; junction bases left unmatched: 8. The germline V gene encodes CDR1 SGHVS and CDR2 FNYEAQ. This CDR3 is CASSLASGASGDTQYF. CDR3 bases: TGTGCCAGCAGCTTAGCTAGCGGGGCCTCCGGGGATACGCAGTATTTT.

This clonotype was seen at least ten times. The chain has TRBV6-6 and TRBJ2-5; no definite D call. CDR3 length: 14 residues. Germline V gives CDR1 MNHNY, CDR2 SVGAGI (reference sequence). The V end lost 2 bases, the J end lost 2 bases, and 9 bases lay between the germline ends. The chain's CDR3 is CASSYKGNQETQYF. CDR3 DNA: TGTGCCAGCAGTTACAAAGGAAATCAAGAGACCCAGTACTTC.

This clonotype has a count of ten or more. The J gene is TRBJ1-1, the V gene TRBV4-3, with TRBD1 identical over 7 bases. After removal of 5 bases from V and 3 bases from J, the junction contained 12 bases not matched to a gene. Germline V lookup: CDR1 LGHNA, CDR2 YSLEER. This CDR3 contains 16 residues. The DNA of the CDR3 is TGCGCCAGCAGCTTTCAAGAGAGGGGGCAGGACACTGAAGCTTTCTTT. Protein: CASSFQERGQDTEAFF.

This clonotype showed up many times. CDR3 protein: CASSSGRSSLSYEQYF. Here the CDR3 DNA reads TGTGCCAGCAGTTCCGGACGCTCCTCCTTGTCCTACGAGCAGTACTTC. V gene TRBV11-1 combines with J gene TRBJ2-7; D gene unclear. The germline V and J ends were trimmed by 6 bases and 1 base, with 19 bases remaining between them. This CDR3 comprises 16 residues. CDR1 and CDR2 (germline): SGHAT, FQDESV (reference sequence). The full variable domain, with the rest looked up from reference TRBV11-1 and TRBJ2-7, is EAEVAQSPRYKITEKSQAVAFWCDPISGHATLYWYRQILGQGPELLVQFQDESVVDDSQLPKDRFSAERLKGVDSTLKIQPAELGDSAMYLCASSSGRSSLSYEQYFGPGTRLTVT.

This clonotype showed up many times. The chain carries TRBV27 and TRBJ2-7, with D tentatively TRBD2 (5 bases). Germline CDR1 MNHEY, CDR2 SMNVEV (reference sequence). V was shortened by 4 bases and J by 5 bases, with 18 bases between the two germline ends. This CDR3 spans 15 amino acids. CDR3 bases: TGTGCCAGCAGTTCCCTCGGTCGGGGTTCGAACGAGCAGTACTTC. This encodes CASSSLGRGSNEQYF.

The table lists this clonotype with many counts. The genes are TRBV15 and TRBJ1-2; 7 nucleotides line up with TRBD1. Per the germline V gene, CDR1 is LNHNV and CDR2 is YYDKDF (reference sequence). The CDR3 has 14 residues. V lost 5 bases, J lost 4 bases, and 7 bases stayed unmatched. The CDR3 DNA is TGTGCCACCAGCCCTCCCCGACAGGGCTATGGCTACACCTTC. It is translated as CATSPPRQGYGYTF.

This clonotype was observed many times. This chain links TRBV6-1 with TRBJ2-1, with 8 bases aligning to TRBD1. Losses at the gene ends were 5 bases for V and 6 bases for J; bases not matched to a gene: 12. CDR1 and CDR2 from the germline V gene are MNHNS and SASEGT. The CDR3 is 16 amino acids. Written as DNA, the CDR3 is TGTGCCAGCAGTCCCTCCGGGACAGGACCACCCAATGAGCAGTTCTTC. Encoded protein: CASSPSGTGPPNEQFF.

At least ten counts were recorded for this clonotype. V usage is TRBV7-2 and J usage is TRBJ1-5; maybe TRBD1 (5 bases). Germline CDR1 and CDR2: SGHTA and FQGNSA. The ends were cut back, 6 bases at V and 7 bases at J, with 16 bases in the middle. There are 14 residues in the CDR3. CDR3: CASSAVLGLQPQHF. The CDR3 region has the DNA TGTGCCAGCAGTGCCGTCCTGGGGCTCCAGCCCCAGCATTTT.

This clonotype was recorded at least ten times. In DNA, the CDR3 is TGCAGTGCTAGCTACACAGGGGGCCAGTACTTC. Translating it yields CSASYTGGQYF. The chain recombines TRBV20-1 with TRBJ2-7; 9 bases map to TRBD1. Germline CDR1 and CDR2: DFQATT and SNEGSKA (reference sequence). The CDR3 has 11 residues. V dropped 3 bases and J dropped 10; count of bases not matched to a gene: 4.

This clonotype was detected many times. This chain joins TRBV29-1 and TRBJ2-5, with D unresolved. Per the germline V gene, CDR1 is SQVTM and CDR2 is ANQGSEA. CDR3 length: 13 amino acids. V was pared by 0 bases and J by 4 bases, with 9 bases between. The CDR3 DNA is TGCAGCGTTGAAGATCAGTCCCCAGAGACCCAGTACTTC. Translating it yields CSVEDQSPETQYF.

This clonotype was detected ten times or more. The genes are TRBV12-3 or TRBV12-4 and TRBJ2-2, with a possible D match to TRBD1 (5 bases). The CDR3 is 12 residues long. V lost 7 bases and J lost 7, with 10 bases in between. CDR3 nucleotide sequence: TGTGCCAGCACCAGGGTCAGCGGGGAGCTGTTTTTT. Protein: CASTRVSGELFF.

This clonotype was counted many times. The CDR3, as DNA: TGTGCCAGCAGTCGACTCGGGGGGGCGGATGAGCAGTACTTC. Amino acids: CASSRLGGADEQYF. The gene calls are TRBV2 and TRBJ2-7; 8 bases map to TRBD2. Trimming took 5 bases from V and 7 from J; bases not matched to a gene: 10. The CDR3 has 14 residues. The V gene's germline CDR1 is SNHLY and CDR2 FYNNEI.

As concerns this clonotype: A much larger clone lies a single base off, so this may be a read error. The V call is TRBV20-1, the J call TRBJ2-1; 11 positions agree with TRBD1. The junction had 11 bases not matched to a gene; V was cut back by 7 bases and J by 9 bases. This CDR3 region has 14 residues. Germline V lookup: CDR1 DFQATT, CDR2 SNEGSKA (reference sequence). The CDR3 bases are TGCAGTGTTAGCCCCCCGGGACAGGGGGGTGAGCAGTTCTTC. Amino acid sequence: CSVSPPGQGGEQFF.

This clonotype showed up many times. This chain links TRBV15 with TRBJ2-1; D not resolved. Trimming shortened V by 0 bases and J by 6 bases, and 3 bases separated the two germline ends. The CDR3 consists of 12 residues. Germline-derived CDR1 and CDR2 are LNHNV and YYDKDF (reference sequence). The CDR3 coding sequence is TGTGCCACCAGCAGAGACTCCAATGAGCAGTTCTTC. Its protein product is CATSRDSNEQFF. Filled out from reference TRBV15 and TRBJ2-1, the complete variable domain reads DAMVIQNPRYQVTQFGKPVTLSCSQTLNHNVMYWYQQKSSQAPKLLFHYYDKDFNNEADTPDNFQSRRPNTSFCFLDIRSPGLGDTAMYLCATSRDSNEQFFGPGTRLTVL.

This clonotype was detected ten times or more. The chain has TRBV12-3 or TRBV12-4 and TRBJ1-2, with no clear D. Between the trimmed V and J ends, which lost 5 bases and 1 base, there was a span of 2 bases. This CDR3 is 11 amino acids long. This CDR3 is CASSLNYGYTF. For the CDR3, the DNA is TGTGCCAGCAGTCTTAACTATGGCTACACCTTC.